The rows below give T cell receptor beta chains drawn from one sample of a study of OX40 agonist ivuxolimab in advanced cancers. Data came from immunoSEQ multiplex PCR; TCRdb stores just in-frame clones and leaves some out. This table has some 33,000 clones, 81% appearing once. This sample comprised CD4+ or CD8+ T cells sorted from blood, obtained in a trial of the OX40 agonist ivuxolimab. Source of these receptors: an adult with an advanced solid tumor such as melanoma, head and neck, liver or kidney cancer. Both conserved end residues are part of each CDR3.

cdr3_length,v_call,cdr3_aa
14,TRBV9,CASSVEHTGNTIYF
12,TRBV7-9,CASSQGQGSQHF
14,TRBV5-1,CASTRRQGGSEAFF
15,TRBV28,CASSHYLFEGPEAFF
15,TRBV6-5,CASTRAAGGPSEQFF
13,TRBV12-2,CASRPPFRETQYF
14,TRBV27,CASSFRGGNQPQHF
15,TRBV5-1,CASSWRAGTQETQYF
15,TRBV28,CASSLAGTSGNTIYF
13,TRBV6-1,CASSEASNQPQHF
16,TRBV28,CASSVAGALFTDTQYF
14,TRBV5-1,CASSGQGITGGYTF
14,TRBV30,CAWRELRVPAKLFF
15,TRBV19,CASSFNSGPPGELFF
14,TRBV5-6,CASSRGGSTDTQYF
15,TRBV27,CASSFRTSVTGELFF
15,TRBV27,CASSSQGLRTDTQYF
13,TRBV19,CASSIKREGPQHF
13,TRBV6-1,CASKEGSIDTQYF
12,TRBV29-1,CSTKGPRDEQFF
14,TRBV7-9,CASRGGTGANVLTF
14,TRBV6-5,CATTGTGGRTGYTF
16,TRBV28,CASSLLLAGGAETQYF
15,TRBV6-5,CASRPRQGGYNEQFF
16,TRBV19,CASSIDHDLNTGELFF
16,TRBV4-2,CASSRERGSYAETQYF
13,TRBV2,CASRPLTAYEQYF
14,TRBV27,CAAQTSGVGNEQFF
13,TRBV18,CASSPRMSQPQHF
16,TRBV28,CASSAPRQGGTDTQYF
15,TRBV5-1,CASSWDRGSSYEQYF
14,TRBV5-6,CASSFSDRQTEAFF
15,TRBV2,CASSEAGLTNQPQHF
15,TRBV27,CASRRTSGSYNEQFF
16,TRBV25-1,CASSEPRDRENSPLHF
14,TRBV6-6,CASSQQGGNEKLFF
12,TRBV29-1,CSVEVRNNEQFF
12,TRBV6-5,CASSLHSTEAFF
13,TRBV6-5,CASSQGRNYEQYF
16,TRBV11-2,CASSPGWRGLGNEQFF
15,TRBV6-6,CASSWRRGGQDTQYF
16,TRBV27,CASSSTGVVGTGELFF
15,TRBV18,CASSPSAAHYNEQFF
15,TRBV5-4,CASSLESWGGETQYF
14,TRBV2,CASRGRQLAYEQYF
14,TRBV7-6,CASSSGQGNTEAFF
11,TRBV19,CASASEETQYF
16,TRBV5-1,CASSAGGGTSYNEQFF
16,TRBV5-1,CASSLAGAPSYNEQFF
14,TRBV5-1,CASSLSTAGDTQYF
14,TRBV2,CASSVGTVQETQYF
14,TRBV7-4,CASSLGEGPDTQYF
14,TRBV19,CASSTILLNEKLFF
13,TRBV5-1,CASSLGQSYGYTF
14,TRBV27,CASSKGGRPDTQYF
15,TRBV6-6,CASLPQGNSASPLHF
14,TRBV6-5,CASRLERANEKLFF
13,TRBV6-5,CASSPGQSLEQYF
13,TRBV2,CASSGRLNEKLFF
14,TRBV9,CASSPASGRGEQYF